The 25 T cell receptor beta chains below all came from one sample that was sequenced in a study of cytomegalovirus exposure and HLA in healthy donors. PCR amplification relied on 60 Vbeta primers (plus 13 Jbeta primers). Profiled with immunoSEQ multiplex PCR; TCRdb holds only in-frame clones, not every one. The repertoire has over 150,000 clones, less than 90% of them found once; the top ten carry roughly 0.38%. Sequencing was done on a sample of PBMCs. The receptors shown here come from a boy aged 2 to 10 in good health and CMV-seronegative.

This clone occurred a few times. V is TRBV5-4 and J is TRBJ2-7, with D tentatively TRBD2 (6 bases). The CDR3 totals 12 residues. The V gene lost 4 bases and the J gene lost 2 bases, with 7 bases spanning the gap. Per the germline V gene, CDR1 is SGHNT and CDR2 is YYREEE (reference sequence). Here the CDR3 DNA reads TGTGCCAGCAGCGCGGGACCCTACGAGCAGTACTTC. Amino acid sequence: CASSAGPYEQYF.

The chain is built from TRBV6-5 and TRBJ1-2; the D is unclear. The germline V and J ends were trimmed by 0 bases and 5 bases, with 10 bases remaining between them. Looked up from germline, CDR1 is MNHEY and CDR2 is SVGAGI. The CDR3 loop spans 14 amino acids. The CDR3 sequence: CASSYSGDRYGYTF. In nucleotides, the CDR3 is TGTGCCAGCAGTTACTCTGGAGATCGGTATGGCTACACCTTC.

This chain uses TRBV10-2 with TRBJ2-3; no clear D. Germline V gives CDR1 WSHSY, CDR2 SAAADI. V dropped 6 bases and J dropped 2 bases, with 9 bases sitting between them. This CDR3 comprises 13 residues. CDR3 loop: CASRNYLTDTQYF. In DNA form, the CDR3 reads TGCGCCAGCAGGAACTACCTCACAGATACGCAGTATTTT.

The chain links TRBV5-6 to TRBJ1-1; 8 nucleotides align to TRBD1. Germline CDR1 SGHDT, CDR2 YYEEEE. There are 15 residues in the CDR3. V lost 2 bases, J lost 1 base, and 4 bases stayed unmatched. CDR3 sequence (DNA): TGTGCCAGCAGCTTTTTCGACAGGGGGAACACTGAAGCTTTCTTT. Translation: CASSFFDRGNTEAFF.

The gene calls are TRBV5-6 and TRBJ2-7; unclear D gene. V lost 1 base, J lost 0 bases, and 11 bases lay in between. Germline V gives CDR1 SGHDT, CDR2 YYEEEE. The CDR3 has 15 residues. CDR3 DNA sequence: TGTGCCAGCAGCTTGTTTCGAACGGGCTCCTACGAGCAGTACTTC. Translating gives CASSLFRTGSYEQYF.

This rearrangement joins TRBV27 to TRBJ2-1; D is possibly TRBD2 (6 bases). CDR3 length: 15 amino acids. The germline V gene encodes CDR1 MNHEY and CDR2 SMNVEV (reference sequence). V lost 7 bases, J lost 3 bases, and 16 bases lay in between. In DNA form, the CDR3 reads TGTGCCAGCACCCCCGGCGGGATCGGCTACAATGAGCAGTTCTTC. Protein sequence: CASTPGGIGYNEQFF.

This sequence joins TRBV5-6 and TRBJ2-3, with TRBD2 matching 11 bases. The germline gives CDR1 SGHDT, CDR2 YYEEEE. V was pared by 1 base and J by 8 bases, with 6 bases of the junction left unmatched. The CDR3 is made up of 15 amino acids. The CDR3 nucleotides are TGTGCCAGCAGCTTGCCGCTAGCGGGAGGAGGTACGCAGTATTTT. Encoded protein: CASSLPLAGGGTQYF.

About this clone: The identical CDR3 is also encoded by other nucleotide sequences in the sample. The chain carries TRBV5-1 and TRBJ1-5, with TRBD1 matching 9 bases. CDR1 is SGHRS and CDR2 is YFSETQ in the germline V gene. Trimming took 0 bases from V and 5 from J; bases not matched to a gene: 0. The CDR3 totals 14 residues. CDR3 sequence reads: CASSLGQGDQPQHF. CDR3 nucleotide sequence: TGCGCCAGCAGCTTGGGACAGGGGGATCAGCCCCAGCATTTT.

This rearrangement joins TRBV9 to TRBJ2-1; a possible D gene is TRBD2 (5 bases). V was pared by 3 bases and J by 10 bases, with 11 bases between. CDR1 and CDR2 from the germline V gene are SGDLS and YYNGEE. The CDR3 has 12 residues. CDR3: CASSAVGEEQFF. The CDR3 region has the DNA TGTGCCAGCAGCGCCGTGGGAGAGGAGCAGTTCTTC. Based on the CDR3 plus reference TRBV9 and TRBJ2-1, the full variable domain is DSGVTQTPKHLITATGQRVTLRCSPRSGDLSVYWYQQSLDQGLQFLIQYYNGEERAKGNILERFSAQQFPDLHSELNLSSLELGDSALYFCASSAVGEEQFFGPGTRLTVL.

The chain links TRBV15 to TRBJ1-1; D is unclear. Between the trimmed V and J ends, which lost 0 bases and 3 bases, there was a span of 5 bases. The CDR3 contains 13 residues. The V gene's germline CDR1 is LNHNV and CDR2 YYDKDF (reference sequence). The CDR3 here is CATSRELDTEAFF. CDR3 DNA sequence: TGTGCCACCAGCAGAGAACTGGACACTGAAGCTTTCTTT.

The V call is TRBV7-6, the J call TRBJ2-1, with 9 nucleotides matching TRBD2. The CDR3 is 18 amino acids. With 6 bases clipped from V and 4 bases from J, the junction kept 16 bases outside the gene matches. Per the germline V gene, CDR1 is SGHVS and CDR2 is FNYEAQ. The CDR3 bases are TGTGCCAGCAGTATTAGCGGGGCGGGAGGGCCGATTTACAATGAGCAGTTCTTC. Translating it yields CASSISGAGGPIYNEQFF.

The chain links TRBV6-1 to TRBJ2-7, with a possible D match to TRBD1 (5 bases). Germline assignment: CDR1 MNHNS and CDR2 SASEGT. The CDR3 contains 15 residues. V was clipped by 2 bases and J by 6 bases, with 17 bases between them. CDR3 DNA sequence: TGTGCCAGCAGTGAAAGGGTGGCGAGTAGGGGCGAGCAGTACTTC. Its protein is CASSERVASRGEQYF.

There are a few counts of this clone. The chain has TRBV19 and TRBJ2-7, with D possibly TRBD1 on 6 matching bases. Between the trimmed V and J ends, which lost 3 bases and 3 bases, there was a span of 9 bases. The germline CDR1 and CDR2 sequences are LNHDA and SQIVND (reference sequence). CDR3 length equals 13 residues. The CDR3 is CASSMDSIYEQYF. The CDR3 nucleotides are TGTGCCAGTAGTATGGACAGCATCTACGAGCAGTACTTC. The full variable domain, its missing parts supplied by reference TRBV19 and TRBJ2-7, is DGGITQSPKYLFRKEGQNVTLSCEQNLNHDAMYWYRQDPGQGLRLIYYSQIVNDFQKGDIAEGYSVSREKKESFPLTVTSAQKNPTAFYLCASSMDSIYEQYFGPGTRLTVT.

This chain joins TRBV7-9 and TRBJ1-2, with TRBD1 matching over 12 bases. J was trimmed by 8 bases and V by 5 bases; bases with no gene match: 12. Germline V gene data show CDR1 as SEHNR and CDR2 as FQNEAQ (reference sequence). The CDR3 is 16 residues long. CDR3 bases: TGTGCCAGCAGCCGTACCACCGGGACAGGGGGCGGGGGCTACACCTTC. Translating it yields CASSRTTGTGGGGYTF. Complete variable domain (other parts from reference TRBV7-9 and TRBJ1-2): DTGVSQNPRHKITKRGQNVTFRCDPISEHNRLYWYRQTLGQGPEFLTYFQNEAQLEKSRLLSDRFSAERPKGSFSTLEIQRTEQGDSAMYLCASSRTTGTGGGGYTFGSGTRLTVV.

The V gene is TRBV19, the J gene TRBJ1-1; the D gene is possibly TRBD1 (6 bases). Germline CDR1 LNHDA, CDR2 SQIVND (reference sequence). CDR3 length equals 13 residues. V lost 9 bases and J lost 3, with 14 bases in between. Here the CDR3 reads CASATGGYTEAFF. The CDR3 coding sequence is TGTGCCAGCGCGACAGGCGGGTACACTGAAGCTTTCTTT.

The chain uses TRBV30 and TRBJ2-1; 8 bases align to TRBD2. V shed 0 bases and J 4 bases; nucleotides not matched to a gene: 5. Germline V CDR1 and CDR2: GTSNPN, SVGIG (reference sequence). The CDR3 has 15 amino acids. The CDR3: CAWSVTAGGYNEQFF. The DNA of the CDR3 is TGTGCCTGGAGTGTAACTGCGGGAGGTTACAATGAGCAGTTCTTC.

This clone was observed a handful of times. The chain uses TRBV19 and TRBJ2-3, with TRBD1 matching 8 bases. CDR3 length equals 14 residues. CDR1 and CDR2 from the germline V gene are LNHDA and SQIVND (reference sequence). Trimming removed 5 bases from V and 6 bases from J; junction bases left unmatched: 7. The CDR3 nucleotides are TGTGCCAGTAGTTCGCAGGGGGCAGGCGATACGCAGTATTTT. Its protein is CASSSQGAGDTQYF.

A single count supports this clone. Here the CDR3 reads CASSIRGETQYF. The DNA of the CDR3 is TGTGCCAGTAGTATCCGCGGTGAGACCCAGTACTTC. The chain recombines TRBV19 with TRBJ2-5, with D unresolved. Germline values: CDR1 LNHDA, CDR2 SQIVND (reference sequence). V was clipped by 3 bases and J by 5 bases, with 7 bases between them. CDR3 length: 12 residues.

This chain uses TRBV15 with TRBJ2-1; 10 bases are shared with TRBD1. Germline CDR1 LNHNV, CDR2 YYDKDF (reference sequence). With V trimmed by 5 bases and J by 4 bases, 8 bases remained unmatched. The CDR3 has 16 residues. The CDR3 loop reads CATSGGTGVVYNEQFF. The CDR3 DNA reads TGTGCCACCAGCGGAGGGACAGGGGTAGTTTACAATGAGCAGTTCTTC. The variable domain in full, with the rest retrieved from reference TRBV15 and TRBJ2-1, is DAMVIQNPRYQVTQFGKPVTLSCSQTLNHNVMYWYQQKSSQAPKLLFHYYDKDFNNEADTPDNFQSRRPNTSFCFLDIRSPGLGDTAMYLCATSGGTGVVYNEQFFGPGTRLTVL.

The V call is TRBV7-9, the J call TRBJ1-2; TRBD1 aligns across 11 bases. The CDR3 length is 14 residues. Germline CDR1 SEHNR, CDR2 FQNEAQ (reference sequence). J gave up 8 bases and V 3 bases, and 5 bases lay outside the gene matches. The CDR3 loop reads CASSFGQGARGYTF. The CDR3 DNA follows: TGTGCCAGCAGCTTTGGACAGGGGGCTCGGGGCTACACCTTC.

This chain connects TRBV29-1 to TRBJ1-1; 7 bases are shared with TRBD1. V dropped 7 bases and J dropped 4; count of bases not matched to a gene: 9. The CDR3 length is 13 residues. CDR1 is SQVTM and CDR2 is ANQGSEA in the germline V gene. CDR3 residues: CSAIRGMGTEAFF. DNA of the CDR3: TGCAGCGCTATCAGGGGGATGGGCACTGAAGCTTTCTTT.

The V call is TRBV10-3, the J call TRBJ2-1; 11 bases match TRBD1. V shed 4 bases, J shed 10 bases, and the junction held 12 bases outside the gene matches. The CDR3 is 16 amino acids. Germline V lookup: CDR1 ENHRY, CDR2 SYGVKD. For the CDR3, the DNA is TGTGCCATCAGTGCGATCTACGGGACAGGGGGACGCGAGCAGTTCTTC. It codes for CAISAIYGTGGREQFF.

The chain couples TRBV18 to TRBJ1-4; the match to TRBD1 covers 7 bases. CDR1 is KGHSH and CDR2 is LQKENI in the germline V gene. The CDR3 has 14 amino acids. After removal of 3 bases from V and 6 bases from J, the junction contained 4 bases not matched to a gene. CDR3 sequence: CASSPDRADEKLFF. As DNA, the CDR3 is TGTGCCAGCTCACCCGACAGGGCGGATGAAAAACTGTTTTTT.

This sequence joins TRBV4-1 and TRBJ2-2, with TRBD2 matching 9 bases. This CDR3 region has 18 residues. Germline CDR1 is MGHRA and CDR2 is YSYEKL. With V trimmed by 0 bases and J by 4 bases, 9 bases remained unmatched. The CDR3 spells CASSQEWRREGPTGELFF. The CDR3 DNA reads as TGCGCCAGCAGCCAAGAATGGAGGCGGGAGGGCCCCACCGGGGAGCTGTTTTTT.

CDR3 sequence (DNA): TGTGCCAGCGTCGACGGGTCTGGAAACACCATATATTTT. The encoded protein is CASVDGSGNTIYF. This rearrangement joins TRBV28 to TRBJ1-3; D remains unclear. The CDR3 has 13 residues. Germline values: CDR1 MDHEN, CDR2 SYDVKM. The germline V and J ends were trimmed by 8 bases and 1 base, with 9 bases remaining between them.